This TCR beta chain was observed in a study of blood T cells in healthy people across ages. Alongside a J-beta primer mix, a sample-barcoded 5' primer served in a second PCR lasting about 6 to 12 cycles. A minimum of 2.5 million CDR3-containing paired-end reads was obtained for each sample. From the 5' RACE reads, TCRdb called clonotypes with MiXCR, one entry per CDR3 protein. The sample has about 1.4 million distinct CDR3 sequences; approximately 60% are singletons. General study points: Without sorted subsets, naive and antigen-experienced compartments could not be conclusively compared.

Of note for this clonotype: Its specificity is not known.

The V and J ends lost 4 bases and 2 bases, in that order; junction bases with no gene match: 13. Germline V gene sequence: CDR1 SNHLY, CDR2 FYNNEI. This CDR3 has 18 amino acids. Per sample, at least 6 micrograms of total RNA were extracted. Source material: blood. This clonotype originated in a man aged 18 to 29 in good health. This chain joins TRBV2 and TRBJ2-5; 10 bases line up with TRBD1. This chain's CDR3 is CASSVDRGRLIGQETQYF. In DNA form, the CDR3 reads TGTGCCAGCAGTGTCGACAGGGGGCGTTTAATTGGGCAAGAGACCCAGTACTTC.